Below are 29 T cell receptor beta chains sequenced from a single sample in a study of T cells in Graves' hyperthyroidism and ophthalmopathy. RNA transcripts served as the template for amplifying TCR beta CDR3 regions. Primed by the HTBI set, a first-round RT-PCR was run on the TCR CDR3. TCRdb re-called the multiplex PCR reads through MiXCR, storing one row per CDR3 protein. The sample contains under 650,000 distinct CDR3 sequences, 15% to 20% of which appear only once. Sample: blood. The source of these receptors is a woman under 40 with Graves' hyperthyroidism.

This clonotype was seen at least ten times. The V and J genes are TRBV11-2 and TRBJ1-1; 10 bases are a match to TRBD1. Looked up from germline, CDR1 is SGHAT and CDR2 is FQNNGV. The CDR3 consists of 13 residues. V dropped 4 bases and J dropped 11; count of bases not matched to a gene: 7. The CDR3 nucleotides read TGTGCCAGCAGCTCAAACCGGGACAGGGGCGCTTTCTTT. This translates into CASSSNRDRGAFF. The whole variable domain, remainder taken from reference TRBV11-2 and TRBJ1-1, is EAGVAQSPRYKIIEKRQSVAFWCNPISGHATLYWYQQILGQGPKLLIQFQNNGVVDDSQLPKDRFSAERLKGVDSTLKIQPAKLEDSAVYLCASSSNRDRGAFFGQGTRLTVV.

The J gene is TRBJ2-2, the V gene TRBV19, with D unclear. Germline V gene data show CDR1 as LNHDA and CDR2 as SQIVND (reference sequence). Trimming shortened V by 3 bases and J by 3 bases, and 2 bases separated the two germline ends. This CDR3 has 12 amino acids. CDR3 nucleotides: TGTGCCAGTAGTATCTACACCGGGGAGCTGTTTTTT. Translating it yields CASSIYTGELFF. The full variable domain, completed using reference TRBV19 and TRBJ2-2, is DGGITQSPKYLFRKEGQNVTLSCEQNLNHDAMYWYRQDPGQGLRLIYYSQIVNDFQKGDIAEGYSVSREKKESFPLTVTSAQKNPTAFYLCASSIYTGELFFGEGSRLTVL.

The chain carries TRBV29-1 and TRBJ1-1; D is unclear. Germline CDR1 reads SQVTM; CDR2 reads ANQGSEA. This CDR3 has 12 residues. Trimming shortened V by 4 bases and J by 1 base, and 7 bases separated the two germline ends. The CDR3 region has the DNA TGCAGCGTTGGCTTCAAGAACACTGAAGCTTTCTTT. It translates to CSVGFKNTEAFF.

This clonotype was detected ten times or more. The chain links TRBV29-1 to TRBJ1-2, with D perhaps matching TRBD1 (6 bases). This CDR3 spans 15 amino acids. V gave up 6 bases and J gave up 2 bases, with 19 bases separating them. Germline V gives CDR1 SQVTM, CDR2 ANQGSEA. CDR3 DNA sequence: TGCAGCGTCCAACCGGGGGCAGGCCGAAACTATGGCTACACCTTC. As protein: CSVQPGAGRNYGYTF.

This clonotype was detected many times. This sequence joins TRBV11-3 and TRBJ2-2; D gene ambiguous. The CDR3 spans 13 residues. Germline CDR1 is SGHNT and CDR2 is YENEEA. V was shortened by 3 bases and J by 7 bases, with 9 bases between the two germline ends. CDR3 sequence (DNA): TGTGCCAGCAGCTTGAATGGGTTCGGGGAGCTGTTTTTT. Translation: CASSLNGFGELFF. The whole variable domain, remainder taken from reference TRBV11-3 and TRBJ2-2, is EAGVVQSPRYKIIEKKQPVAFWCNPISGHNTLYWYLQNLGQGPELLIRYENEEAVDDSQLPKDRFSAERLKGVDSTLKIQPAELGDSAVYLCASSLNGFGELFFGEGSRLTVL.

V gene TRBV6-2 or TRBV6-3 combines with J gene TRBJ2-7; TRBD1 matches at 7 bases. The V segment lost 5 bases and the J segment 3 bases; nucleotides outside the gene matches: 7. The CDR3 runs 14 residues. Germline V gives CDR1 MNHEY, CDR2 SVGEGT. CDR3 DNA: TGTGCCAGCAGTAGACAGGGCGGCGTCTACGAGCAGTACTTC. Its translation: CASSRQGGVYEQYF.

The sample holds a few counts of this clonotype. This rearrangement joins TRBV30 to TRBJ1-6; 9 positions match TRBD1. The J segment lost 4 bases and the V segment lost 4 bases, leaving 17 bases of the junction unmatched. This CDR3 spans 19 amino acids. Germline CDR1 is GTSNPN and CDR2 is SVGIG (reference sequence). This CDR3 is CAWTPFFLGTGSYNSPLHF. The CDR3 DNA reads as TGTGCCTGGACTCCCTTCTTCCTCGGGACAGGGTCTTATAATTCACCCCTCCACTTT.

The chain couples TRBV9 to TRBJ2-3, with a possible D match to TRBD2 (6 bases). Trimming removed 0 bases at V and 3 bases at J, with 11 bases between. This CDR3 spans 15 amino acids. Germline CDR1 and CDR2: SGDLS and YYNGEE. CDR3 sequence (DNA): TGTGCCAGCAGCGTAGCGGCGGGATCGACAGATACGCAGTATTTT. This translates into CASSVAAGSTDTQYF.

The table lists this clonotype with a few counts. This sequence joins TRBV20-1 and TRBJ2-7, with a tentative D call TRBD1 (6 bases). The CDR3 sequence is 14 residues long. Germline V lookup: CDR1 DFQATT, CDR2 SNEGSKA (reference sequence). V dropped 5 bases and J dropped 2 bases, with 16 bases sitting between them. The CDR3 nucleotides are TGCAGTGCTTCGAGACAGGTTGGGGCCTACGAGCAGTACTTC. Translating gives CSASRQVGAYEQYF.

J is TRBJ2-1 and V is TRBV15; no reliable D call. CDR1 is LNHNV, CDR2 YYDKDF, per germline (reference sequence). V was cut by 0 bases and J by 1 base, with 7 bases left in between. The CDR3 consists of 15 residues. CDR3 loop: CATSREANSYNEQFF. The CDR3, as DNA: TGTGCCACCAGCAGAGAGGCTAATTCCTACAATGAGCAGTTCTTC.

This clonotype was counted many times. The CDR3 DNA is TGTGCCAGCAAGGGGAGACTCACTAGCACAGATACGCAGTATTTT. This encodes CASKGRLTSTDTQYF. V and J are TRBV28 and TRBJ2-3; D is tentatively TRBD1 or TRBD2 (5 bases each). This CDR3 is built from 15 residues. Germline CDR1 reads MDHEN; CDR2 reads SYDVKM. V lost 7 bases, J lost 0 bases, and 14 bases lay in between.

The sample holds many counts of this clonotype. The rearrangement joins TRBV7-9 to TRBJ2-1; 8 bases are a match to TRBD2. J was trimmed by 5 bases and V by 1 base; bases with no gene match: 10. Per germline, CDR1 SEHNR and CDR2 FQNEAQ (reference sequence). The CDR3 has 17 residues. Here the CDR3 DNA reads TGTGCCAGCAGCTTAGATAGGGCTAGCGGGCTGAACAATGAGCAGTTCTTC. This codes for CASSLDRASGLNNEQFF.

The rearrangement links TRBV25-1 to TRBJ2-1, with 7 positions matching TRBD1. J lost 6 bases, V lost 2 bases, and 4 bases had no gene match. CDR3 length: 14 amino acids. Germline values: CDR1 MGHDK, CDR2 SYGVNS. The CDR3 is CASSEDRAANEQFF. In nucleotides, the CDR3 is TGTGCCAGCAGTGAAGACAGGGCGGCCAATGAGCAGTTCTTC.

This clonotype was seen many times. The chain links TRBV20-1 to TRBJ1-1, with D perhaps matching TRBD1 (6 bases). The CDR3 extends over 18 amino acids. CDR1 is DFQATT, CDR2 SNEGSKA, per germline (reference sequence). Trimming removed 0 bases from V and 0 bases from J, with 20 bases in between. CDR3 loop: CSARDPRRQATLNTEAFF. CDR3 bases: TGCAGTGCTAGAGATCCCCGCAGACAGGCGACACTGAACACTGAAGCTTTCTTT.

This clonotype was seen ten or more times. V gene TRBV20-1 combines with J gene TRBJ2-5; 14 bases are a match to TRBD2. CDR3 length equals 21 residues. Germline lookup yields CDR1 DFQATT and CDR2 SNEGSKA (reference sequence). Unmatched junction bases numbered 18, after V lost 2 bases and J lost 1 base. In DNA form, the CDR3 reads TGCAGTGCTAGACAACCGTGGGGACTAGCGGGAGTCACCTCGTCCCAAGAGACCCAGTACTTC. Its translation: CSARQPWGLAGVTSSQETQYF.

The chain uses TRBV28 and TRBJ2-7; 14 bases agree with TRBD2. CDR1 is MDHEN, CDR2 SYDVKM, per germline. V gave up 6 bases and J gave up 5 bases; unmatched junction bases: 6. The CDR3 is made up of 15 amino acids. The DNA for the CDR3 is TGTGCCAGCAGAACCGGGACTAGCGGGAGTAACGAGCAGTACTTC. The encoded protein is CASRTGTSGSNEQYF.

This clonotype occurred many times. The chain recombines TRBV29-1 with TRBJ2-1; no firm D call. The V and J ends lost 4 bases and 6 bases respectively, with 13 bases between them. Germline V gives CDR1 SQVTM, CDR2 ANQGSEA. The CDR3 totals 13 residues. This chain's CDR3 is CSVGLWQANEQFF. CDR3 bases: TGCAGCGTTGGTTTATGGCAGGCCAATGAGCAGTTCTTC.

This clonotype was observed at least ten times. Here the CDR3 reads CASSLDMQGASEAFF. DNA for the CDR3: TGTGCCAGCAGTTTAGATATGCAGGGGGCGTCTGAAGCTTTCTTT. The chain carries TRBV12-3 or TRBV12-4 and TRBJ1-1; 8 bases are shared with TRBD1. The CDR3 spans 15 residues. Losses at the gene ends were 1 base for V and 6 bases for J; bases not matched to a gene: 7.

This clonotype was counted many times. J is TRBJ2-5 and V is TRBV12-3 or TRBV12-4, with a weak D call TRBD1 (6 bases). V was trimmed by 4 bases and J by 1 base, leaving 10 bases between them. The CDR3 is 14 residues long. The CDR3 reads CASSYRDTQETQYF. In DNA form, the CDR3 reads TGTGCCAGCAGTTACCGGGACACCCAAGAGACCCAGTACTTC.

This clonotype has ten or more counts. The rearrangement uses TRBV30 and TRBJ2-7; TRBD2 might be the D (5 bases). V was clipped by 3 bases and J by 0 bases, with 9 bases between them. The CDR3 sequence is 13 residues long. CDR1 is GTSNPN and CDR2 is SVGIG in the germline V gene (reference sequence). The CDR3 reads CAWRKGSSYEQYF. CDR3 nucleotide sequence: TGTGCCTGGAGAAAAGGGAGCTCCTACGAGCAGTACTTC. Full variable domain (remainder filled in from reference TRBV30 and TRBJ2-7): SQTIHQWPATLVQPVGSPLSLECTVEGTSNPNLYWYRQAAGRGLQLLFYSVGIGQISSEVPQNLSASRPQDRQFILSSKKLLLSDSGFYLCAWRKGSSYEQYFGPGTRLTVT.

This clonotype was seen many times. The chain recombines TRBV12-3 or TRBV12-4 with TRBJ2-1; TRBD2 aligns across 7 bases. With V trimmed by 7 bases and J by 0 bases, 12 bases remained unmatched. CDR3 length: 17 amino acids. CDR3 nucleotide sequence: TGTGCCAGCAATCAGGTTAGCGGGCTGAGCTCCTACAATGAGCAGTTCTTC. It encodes CASNQVSGLSSYNEQFF.

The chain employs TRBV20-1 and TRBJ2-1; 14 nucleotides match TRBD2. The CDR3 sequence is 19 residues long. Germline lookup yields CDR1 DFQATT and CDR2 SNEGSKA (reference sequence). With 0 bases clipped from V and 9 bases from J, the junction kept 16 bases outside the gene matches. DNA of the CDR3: TGCAGTGCTAGAGATCCGGGACTAGCGGGAGTCATCTTCGTCAGTGAGCAGTTCTTC. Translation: CSARDPGLAGVIFVSEQFF.

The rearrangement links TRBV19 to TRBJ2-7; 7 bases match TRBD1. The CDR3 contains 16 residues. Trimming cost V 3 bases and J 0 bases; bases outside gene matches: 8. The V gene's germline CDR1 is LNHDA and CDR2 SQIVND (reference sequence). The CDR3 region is CASSMGQRASSYEQYF. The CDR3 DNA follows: TGTGCCAGTAGTATGGGACAGAGAGCGAGCTCCTACGAGCAGTACTTC.

CDR3 amino acids: CSASPSGSAWGYEQYF. The CDR3 DNA reads as TGCAGTGCTAGTCCTAGCGGGAGCGCGTGGGGCTACGAGCAGTACTTC. This sequence joins TRBV20-1 and TRBJ2-7; 10 bases are a match to TRBD2. The CDR3 is 16 amino acids. Trimming at V came to 3 bases and at J to 3 bases, leaving 11 bases not matched to a gene. CDR1 is DFQATT and CDR2 is SNEGSKA in the germline V gene (reference sequence).

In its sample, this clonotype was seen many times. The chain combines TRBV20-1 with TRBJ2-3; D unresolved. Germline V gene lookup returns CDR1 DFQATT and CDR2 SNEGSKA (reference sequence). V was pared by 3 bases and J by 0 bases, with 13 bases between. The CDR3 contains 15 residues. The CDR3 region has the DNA TGCAGTGCTAGTCGGGTAGTCGGGAGCACAGATACGCAGTATTTT. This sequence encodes CSASRVVGSTDTQYF.

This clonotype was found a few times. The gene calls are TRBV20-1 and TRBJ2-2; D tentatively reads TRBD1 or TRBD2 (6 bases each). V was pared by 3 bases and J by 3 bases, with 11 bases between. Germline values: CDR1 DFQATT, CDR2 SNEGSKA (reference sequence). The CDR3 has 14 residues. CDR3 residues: CSASKGGYTGELFF. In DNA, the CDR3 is TGCAGTGCTAGCAAAGGGGGGTACACCGGGGAGCTGTTTTTT.

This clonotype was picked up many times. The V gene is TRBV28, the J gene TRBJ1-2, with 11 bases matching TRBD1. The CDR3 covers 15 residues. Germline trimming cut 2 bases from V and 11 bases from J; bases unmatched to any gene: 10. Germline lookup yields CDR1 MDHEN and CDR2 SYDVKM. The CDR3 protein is CASSLPRGQGDGYTF. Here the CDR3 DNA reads TGTGCCAGCAGTTTACCCCGGGGACAGGGGGACGGGTACACCTTC.

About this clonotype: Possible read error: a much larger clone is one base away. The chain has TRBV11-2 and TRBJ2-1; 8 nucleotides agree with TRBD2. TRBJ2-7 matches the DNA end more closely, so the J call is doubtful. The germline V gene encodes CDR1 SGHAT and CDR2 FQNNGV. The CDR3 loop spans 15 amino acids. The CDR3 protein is CASTMGLGDYNEQYF. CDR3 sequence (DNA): TGTGCCAGCACCATGGGACTAGGGGACTACAATGAGCAGTACTTC.

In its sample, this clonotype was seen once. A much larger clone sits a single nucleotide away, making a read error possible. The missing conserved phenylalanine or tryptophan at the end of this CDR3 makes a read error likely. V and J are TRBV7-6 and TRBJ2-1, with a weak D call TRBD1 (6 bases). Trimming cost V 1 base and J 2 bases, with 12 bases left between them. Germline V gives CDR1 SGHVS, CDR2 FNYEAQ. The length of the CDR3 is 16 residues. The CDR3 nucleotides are TGTGCCAGCAGCTTAGGGTCAGGGGACCCCTACAATGAGCAGTTCTCC. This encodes CASSLGSGDPYNEQFS.